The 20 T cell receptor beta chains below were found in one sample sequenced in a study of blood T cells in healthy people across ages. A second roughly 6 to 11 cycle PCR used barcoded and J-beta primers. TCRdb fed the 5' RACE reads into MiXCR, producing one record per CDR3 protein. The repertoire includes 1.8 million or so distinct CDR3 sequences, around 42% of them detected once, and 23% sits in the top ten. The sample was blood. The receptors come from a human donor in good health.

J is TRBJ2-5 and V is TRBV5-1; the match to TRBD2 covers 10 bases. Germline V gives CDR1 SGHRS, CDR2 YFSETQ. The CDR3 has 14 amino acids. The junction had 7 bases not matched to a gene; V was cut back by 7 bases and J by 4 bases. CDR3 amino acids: CASRNRLAGETQYF. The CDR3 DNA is TGCGCCAGCCGAAATCGACTAGCGGGAGAGACCCAGTACTTC.

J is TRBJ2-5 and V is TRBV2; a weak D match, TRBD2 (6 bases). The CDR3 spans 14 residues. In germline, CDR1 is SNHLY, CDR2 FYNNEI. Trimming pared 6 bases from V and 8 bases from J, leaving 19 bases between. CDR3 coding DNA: TGTGCCAGCAGCGGATCTAGCGACCCAAGAACCCAGTACTTC. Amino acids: CASSGSSDPRTQYF.

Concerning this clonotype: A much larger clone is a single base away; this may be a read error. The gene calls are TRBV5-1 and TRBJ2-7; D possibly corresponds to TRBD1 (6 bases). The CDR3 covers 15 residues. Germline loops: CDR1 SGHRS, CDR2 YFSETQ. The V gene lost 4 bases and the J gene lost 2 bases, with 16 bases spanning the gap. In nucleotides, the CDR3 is TGCGCCAGCAGCCCCTGGACAGAGCCCGCCTACGAGCAGTACTTC. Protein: CASSPWTEPAYEQYF.

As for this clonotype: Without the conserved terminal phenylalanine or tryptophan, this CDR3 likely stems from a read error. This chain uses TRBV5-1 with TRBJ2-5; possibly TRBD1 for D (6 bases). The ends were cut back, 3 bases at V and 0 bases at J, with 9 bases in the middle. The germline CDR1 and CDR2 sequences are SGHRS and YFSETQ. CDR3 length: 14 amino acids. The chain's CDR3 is CASSSTGNQETQYS. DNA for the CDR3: TGCGCCAGCAGCTCAACAGGGAACCAAGAGACCCAGTACTCC.

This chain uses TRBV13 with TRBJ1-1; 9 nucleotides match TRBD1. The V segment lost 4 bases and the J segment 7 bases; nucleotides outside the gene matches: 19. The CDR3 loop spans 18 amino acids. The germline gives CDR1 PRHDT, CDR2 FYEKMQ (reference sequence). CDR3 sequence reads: CASSSNPGTGRGYGEAFF. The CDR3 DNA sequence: TGTGCCAGCAGCTCTAACCCCGGGACAGGGAGGGGATATGGTGAAGCTTTCTTT.

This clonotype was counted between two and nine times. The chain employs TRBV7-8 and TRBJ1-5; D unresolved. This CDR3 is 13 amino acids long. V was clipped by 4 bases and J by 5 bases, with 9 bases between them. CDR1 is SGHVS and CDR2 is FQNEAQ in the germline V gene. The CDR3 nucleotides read TGTGCCAGCAGCTCTGGAGCGGATCAGCCCCAGCATTTT. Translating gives CASSSGADQPQHF. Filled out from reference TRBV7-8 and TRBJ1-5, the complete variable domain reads GAGVSQSPRYKVAKRGQDVALRCDPISGHVSLFWYQQALGQGPEFLTYFQNEAQLDKSGLPSDRFFAERPEGSVSTLKIQRTQQEDSAVYLCASSSGADQPQHFGDGTRLSIL.

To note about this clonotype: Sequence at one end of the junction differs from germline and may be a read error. The CDR3 region is CSAPGVTDTEAFF. For the CDR3, the DNA is TGTAGTGCCCCCGGTGTAACGGACACTGAAGCTTTCTTT. The gene calls are TRBV20-1 and TRBJ1-1; D ambiguous. Germline CDR1 and CDR2: DFQATT and SNEGSKA (reference sequence). The CDR3 is 13 residues long.

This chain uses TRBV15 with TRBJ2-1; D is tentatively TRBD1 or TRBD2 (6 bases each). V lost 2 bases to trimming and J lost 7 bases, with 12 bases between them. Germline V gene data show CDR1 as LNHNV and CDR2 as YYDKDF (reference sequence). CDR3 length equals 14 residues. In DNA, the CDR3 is TGTGCCACCAGCAGACGAGGGGGGTGGAATGAGCAGTTCTTC. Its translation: CATSRRGGWNEQFF.

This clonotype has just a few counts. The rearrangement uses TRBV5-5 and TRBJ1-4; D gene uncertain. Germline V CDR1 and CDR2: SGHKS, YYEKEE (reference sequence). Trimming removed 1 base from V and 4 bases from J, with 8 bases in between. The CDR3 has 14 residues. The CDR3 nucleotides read TGTGCCAGCAGCTTGACGGGCAGTAATGAAAAACTGTTTTTT. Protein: CASSLTGSNEKLFF.

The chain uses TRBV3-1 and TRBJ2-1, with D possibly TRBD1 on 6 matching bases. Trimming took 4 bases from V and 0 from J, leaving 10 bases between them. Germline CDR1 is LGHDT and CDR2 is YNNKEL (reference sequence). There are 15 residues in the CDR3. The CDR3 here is CASSRPGVSYNEQFF. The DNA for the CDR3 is TGTGCCAGCAGCCGCCCAGGGGTCTCCTACAATGAGCAGTTCTTC.

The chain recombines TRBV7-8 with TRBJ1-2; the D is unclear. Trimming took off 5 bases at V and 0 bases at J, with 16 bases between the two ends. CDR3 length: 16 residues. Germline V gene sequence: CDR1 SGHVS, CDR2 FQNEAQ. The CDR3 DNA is TGTGCCAGCAGCCCTTATGCGGTTCGAGCTAACTATGGCTACACCTTC. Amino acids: CASSPYAVRANYGYTF.

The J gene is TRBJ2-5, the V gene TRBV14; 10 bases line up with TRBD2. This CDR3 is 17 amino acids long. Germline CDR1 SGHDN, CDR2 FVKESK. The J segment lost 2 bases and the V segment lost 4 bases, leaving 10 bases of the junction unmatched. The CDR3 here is CASSPSVAGGPQETQYF. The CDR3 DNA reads TGTGCCAGCAGCCCATCTGTAGCGGGGGGCCCACAAGAGACCCAGTACTTC.

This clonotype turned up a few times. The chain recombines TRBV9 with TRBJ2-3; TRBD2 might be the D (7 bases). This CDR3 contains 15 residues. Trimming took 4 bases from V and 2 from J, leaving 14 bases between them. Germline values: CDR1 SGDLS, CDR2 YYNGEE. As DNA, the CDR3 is TGTGCCAGCAGCCCCTACGGGGGGCACACAGATACGCAGTATTTT. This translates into CASSPYGGHTDTQYF.

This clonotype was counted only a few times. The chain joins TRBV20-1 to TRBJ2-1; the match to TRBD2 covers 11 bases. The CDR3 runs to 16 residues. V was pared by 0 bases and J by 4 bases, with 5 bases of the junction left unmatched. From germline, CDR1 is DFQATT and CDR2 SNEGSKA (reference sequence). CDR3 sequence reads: CSARELTSGRYNEQFF. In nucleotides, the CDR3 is TGCAGTGCTAGAGAGTTAACTAGCGGGAGATACAATGAGCAGTTCTTC.

The CDR3 coding sequence is TGTGCCAGCAGCTTAGTTCCAGCGGCGAAACAAGAGACCCAGTACTTC. This gives the protein CASSLVPAAKQETQYF. V is TRBV7-9 and J is TRBJ2-5, with D perhaps TRBD2 (5 bases). Trimming cost V 1 base and J 2 bases, with 14 bases left between them. The CDR3 is made up of 16 amino acids. CDR1 is SEHNR, CDR2 FQNEAQ, per germline (reference sequence). Looking up the rest from reference TRBV7-9 and TRBJ2-5 gives the full variable domain: DTGVSQNPRHKITKRGQNVTFRCDPISEHNRLYWYRQTLGQGPEFLTYFQNEAQLEKSRLLSDRFSAERPKGSFSTLEIQRTEQGDSAMYLCASSLVPAAKQETQYFGPGTRLLVL.

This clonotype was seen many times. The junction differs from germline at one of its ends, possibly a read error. The CDR3 loop is CASSLGGDSYEQYF. The CDR3 coding sequence is TGTGCCAGCAGCTTAGGGGGGGACTCCTACGAGCAGTACTTC. The J gene is TRBJ2-7, the V gene TRBV5-1; tentative D call: TRBD2 (7 bases). The CDR3 runs 14 residues. The germline gives CDR1 SGHRS, CDR2 YFSETQ.

CDR3 sequence reads: CSVESWDSQETQYF. The CDR3 bases are TGCAGCGTTGAGTCTTGGGACAGCCAAGAGACCCAGTACTTC. The chain employs TRBV29-1 and TRBJ2-5; 7 bases are shared with TRBD1. This CDR3 is 14 amino acids long. CDR1 is SQVTM, CDR2 ANQGSEA, per germline. Unmatched junction bases numbered 5, after V lost 3 bases and J lost 1 base. The whole variable domain, remainder taken from reference TRBV29-1 and TRBJ2-5, is SAVISQKPSRDICQRGTSLTIQCQVDSQVTMMFWYRQQPGQSLTLIATANQGSEATYESGFVIDKFPISRPNLTFSTLTVSNMSPEDSSIYLCSVESWDSQETQYFGPGTRLLVL.

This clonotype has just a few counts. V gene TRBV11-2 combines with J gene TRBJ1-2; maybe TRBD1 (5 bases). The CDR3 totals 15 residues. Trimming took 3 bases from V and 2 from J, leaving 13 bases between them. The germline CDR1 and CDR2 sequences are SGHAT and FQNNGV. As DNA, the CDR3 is TGTGCCAGCAGCTTTGGACAAAACCACAACTATGGCTACACCTTC. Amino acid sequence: CASSFGQNHNYGYTF.

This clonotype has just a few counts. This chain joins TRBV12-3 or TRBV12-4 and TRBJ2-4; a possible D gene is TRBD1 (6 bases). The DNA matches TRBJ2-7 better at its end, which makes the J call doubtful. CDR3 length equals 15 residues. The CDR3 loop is CASSLRQGINYEQYF. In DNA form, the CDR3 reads TGTGCCAGCAGTTTAAGGCAGGGGATCAACTACGAGCAGTACTTC.

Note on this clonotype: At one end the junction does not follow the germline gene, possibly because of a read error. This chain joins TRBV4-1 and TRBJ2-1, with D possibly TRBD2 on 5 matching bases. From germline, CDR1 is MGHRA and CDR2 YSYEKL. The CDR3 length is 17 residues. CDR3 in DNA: TGCGCCAGTAGCCAAGATCTCGGGTCGGCTAGCTTAGATGAGCAGTTCTTC. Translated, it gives CASSQDLGSASLDEQFF.